This T cell receptor (beta chain) is from a study of response to subunit inactivated influenza vaccine. TCRdb redid the calling of the RT-PCR reads with MiXCR, one entry per CDR3 protein. The table shows just over 300,000 distinct CDR3 sequences, with around 20% occurring only once. This CDR3 comprises 15 residues. CDR1 is MNHNS and CDR2 is SASEGT in the germline V gene. The V end lost 6 bases, the J end lost 0 bases, and 12 bases lay between the germline ends. The chain employs TRBV6-1 and TRBJ1-3; no firm D call. The receptor was derived from a man in his fifties or sixties who received an inactivated influenza vaccine. The sample was PBMCs from blood, taken approximately 20 months after vaccination. CDR3 residues: CASRAPGSSGNTIYF. The CDR3 DNA follows: TGTGCCAGCAGGGCCCCCGGGAGCTCTGGAAACACCATATATTTT.